Following are 19 T cell receptor beta chains from one sample sequenced in a study of T cells expressing NK-cell markers. Using the 5' RACE reads, TCRdb records one entry per CDR3 protein without DNA. The table gives approximately 420,000 distinct CDR3 sequences; the top ten clones make up 9.5% to 12% of it. Sequenced sample: blood T cells: a sorted CD56 or NKG2C T cell subset, CD4+ or CD8+ T cells, or bulk PBMC T cells (not recorded which). All receptors derive from a woman aged 45-65 years in good health.

The V call is TRBV2, the J call TRBJ2-1. The germline CDR1 and CDR2 sequences are SNHLY and FYNNEI. The CDR3 contains 13 residues. CDR3 protein: CASSEGSYNEQFF.

V gene TRBV5-1 combines with J gene TRBJ2-1; TCRdb indicates TRBD2, and absent DNA this call remains unverified. CDR1 and CDR2 (germline): SGHRS, YFSETQ. CDR3 length: 15 residues. CDR3 region: CASRASPNIYNEQFF.

The gene calls are TRBV20-1 and TRBJ2-5; there is no DNA to check the TCRdb D call of TRBD1. CDR1 and CDR2 (germline): DFQATT, SNEGSKA (reference sequence). The CDR3 has 14 amino acids. The CDR3 loop is CSAETGFAQETQYF.

The chain is built from TRBV29-1 and TRBJ1-1. Germline assignment: CDR1 SQVTM and CDR2 ANQGSEA. This CDR3 has 14 residues. The CDR3 reads CSVVSFGLNTEAFF.

This chain's CDR3 is CASSWDSLSSGNTIYF. The chain carries TRBV5-1 and TRBJ1-3. CDR1 SGHRS and CDR2 YFSETQ come from the germline V gene. The CDR3 totals 16 residues.

The chain couples TRBV25-1 to TRBJ1-2; as DNA is missing, the TRBD1 call by TCRdb cannot be tested. The CDR3 sequence is 13 residues long. Germline V gene sequence: CDR1 MGHDK, CDR2 SYGVNS. CDR3 loop: CASSGDNNYGYTF.

V and J are TRBV12-3 or TRBV12-4 and TRBJ1-5; TCRdb picks TRBD1, but there is no DNA to check that call. This CDR3 spans 15 amino acids. The CDR3 here is CASSSGGQGGQPQHF.

CDR3 protein: CASSDGISSYNEQFF. The chain recombines TRBV6-2 or TRBV6-3 with TRBJ2-1. This CDR3 has 15 residues. CDR1 is MNHEY, CDR2 SVGEGT, per germline.

The chain links TRBV6-1 to TRBJ1-6; the D call of TRBD1 rests on TCRdb alone, since no DNA is present to check it. The CDR3 covers 15 residues. The germline gives CDR1 MNHNS, CDR2 SASEGT. Here the CDR3 reads CASSETRGDNSPLHF.

V gene TRBV12-3 or TRBV12-4 combines with J gene TRBJ2-5. The CDR3 is 14 residues long. This CDR3 is CASSLKRDQETQYF.

This chain joins TRBV7-7 and TRBJ1-2; TCRdb picks TRBD1, but there is no DNA to check that call. Germline V gene lookup returns CDR1 SSHAT and CDR2 FNYEAQ (reference sequence). The CDR3 is made up of 17 amino acids. CDR3 region: CASSLFKGMMANYGYTF.

This chain uses TRBV25-1 with TRBJ2-5; the D gene TCRdb calls, TRBD2, cannot be checked with no DNA. The CDR3 runs 14 residues. Germline V CDR1 and CDR2: MGHDK, SYGVNS. The CDR3 protein is CASSNSPYQETQYF.

The rearrangement joins TRBV11-2 to TRBJ2-1; there is no DNA to check the TCRdb D call of TRBD2. This CDR3 has 15 amino acids. Germline V gene lookup returns CDR1 SGHAT and CDR2 FQNNGV. The CDR3 protein is CASSAVPLAGGEQFF.

The V call is TRBV27, the J call TRBJ2-2; TCRdb's D call, TRBD1, is unchecked because there is no DNA. Germline values: CDR1 MNHEY, CDR2 SMNVEV (reference sequence). The CDR3 length is 16 residues. CDR3 sequence reads: CASSLSEGALTGELFF.

V gene TRBV4-1 combines with J gene TRBJ1-6. The CDR3 is 16 residues long. CDR1 is MGHRA, CDR2 YSYEKL, per germline. Here the CDR3 reads CASTPSGGSYNSPLHF.

CDR3 sequence: CASGEPGRPSSGANVLTF. The V and J genes are TRBV7-9 and TRBJ2-6; the D gene TCRdb calls, TRBD2, cannot be checked with no DNA. This CDR3 spans 18 amino acids. Germline assignment: CDR1 SEHNR and CDR2 FQNEAQ (reference sequence).

This chain links TRBV28 with TRBJ2-5; with no DNA, the TCRdb D assignment of TRBD2 cannot be verified. CDR1 and CDR2 (germline): MDHEN, SYDVKM. The CDR3 consists of 16 residues. The CDR3 loop reads CASTQARDLNQETQYF.

J is TRBJ2-1 and V is TRBV4-1; the TRBD2 assignment by TCRdb is unverifiable without DNA. The CDR3 spans 18 residues. The germline gives CDR1 MGHRA, CDR2 YSYEKL. Here the CDR3 reads CASSQRDSGTSVGNEQFF.

The J gene is TRBJ1-2, the V gene TRBV12-3 or TRBV12-4; TCRdb returns TRBD1, unconfirmable since there is no DNA. The CDR3 is 14 residues long. CDR3 sequence reads: CASSMTGSNYGYTF.